This T cell receptor (beta chain) was sequenced in a study of shared clonotypes between healthy human individuals. Sequencing used immunoSEQ multiplex PCR; TCRdb keeps in-frame clones, though not all of them. The sample carries millions of clones, about 92% recorded once. The germline gives CDR1 MNHEY, CDR2 SVGAGI. After removal of 3 bases from V and 9 bases from J, the junction contained 9 bases not matched to a gene. The length of the CDR3 is 15 residues. The chain has TRBV6-5 and TRBJ2-1, with 9 bases fitting TRBD2. The TCR sequence derives from a man aged 18 to 30 in good health. Some clones in this sample may be carry-over from other donors' samples. The specimen was naive CD4+ T cells from PBMCs. Indicated subset: CD45RA+ positively selected. The CDR3 sequence: CASSYLVAGASEQFF. The CDR3 region has the DNA TGTGCCAGCAGTTATTTGGTAGCGGGAGCAAGTGAGCAGTTCTTC.